The 32 T cell receptor beta chains in this list originate from one sample, sequenced in a study of cytomegalovirus exposure and HLA in healthy donors. Primers for the PCR totalled 60 Vbeta and 13 Jbeta. Repertoires were generated with immunoSEQ multiplex PCR, while TCRdb's copy carries only in-frame clones and drops some. The sample includes roughly 150,000 clones, over 70% seen only once; the top ten take about an eighth. The sample comprised PBMCs. These receptors were taken from a woman between 40 and 50 years old in good health and CMV-seronegative.

V is TRBV6-5 and J is TRBJ1-5; D is uncertain. This CDR3 spans 15 amino acids. V was shortened by 5 bases and J by 0 bases, with 11 bases between the two germline ends. Germline-derived CDR1 and CDR2 are MNHEY and SVGAGI. The CDR3 spells CASSPLPNSNQPQHF. DNA of the CDR3: TGTGCCAGCAGTCCGTTACCTAATAGCAATCAGCCCCAGCATTTT.

The rearrangement links TRBV9 to TRBJ1-2; D may be TRBD1 (5 bases). Germline values: CDR1 SGDLS, CDR2 YYNGEE. The CDR3 covers 13 residues. Trimming took 4 bases from V and 1 from J, leaving 8 bases between them. The CDR3 is CASSKDINYGYTF. CDR3 DNA sequence: TGTGCCAGCAGCAAGGACATTAACTATGGCTACACCTTC.

The rearrangement uses TRBV4-2 and TRBJ2-6; TRBD2 aligns across 7 bases. CDR1 LGHNA and CDR2 YNFKEQ come from the germline V gene. Trimming cost V 1 base and J 4 bases; bases outside gene matches: 13. The CDR3 covers 19 residues. CDR3: CASSQVVGGIGGGANVLTF. The CDR3 bases are TGTGCCAGCAGCCAAGTTGTGGGAGGGATAGGTGGGGGGGCCAACGTCCTGACTTTC.

The V and J genes are TRBV11-3 and TRBJ2-3; 14 nucleotides align to TRBD2. The germline V gene encodes CDR1 SGHNT and CDR2 YENEEA. The CDR3 length is 16 residues. V shed 4 bases, J shed 4 bases, and the junction held 4 bases outside the gene matches. The CDR3 DNA follows: TGTGCCAGCAGCTCCTCGGGACTAGCGGGAGCAGATACGCAGTATTTT. Protein product: CASSSSGLAGADTQYF.

This chain links TRBV4-1 with TRBJ2-2; TRBD2 matches 9 bases. CDR1 MGHRA and CDR2 YSYEKL come from the germline V gene. J gave up 5 bases and V 4 bases, and 11 bases lay outside the gene matches. The CDR3 runs to 17 residues. The CDR3 sequence: CASSLKSSGAKTGELFF. For the CDR3, the DNA is TGCGCCAGCAGCCTGAAATCTAGCGGGGCAAAGACCGGGGAGCTGTTTTTT.

This clone was recorded only once. The J gene is TRBJ2-5, the V gene TRBV7-2, with 12 bases matching TRBD2. The CDR3 sequence is 16 residues long. V lost 1 base to trimming and J lost 3 bases; unmatched junction nucleotides: 3. The V gene's germline CDR1 is SGHTA and CDR2 FQGNSA. The CDR3 reads CASSLEGLAGKETQYF. CDR3 sequence (DNA): TGTGCCAGCAGCTTAGAAGGACTAGCGGGAAAAGAGACCCAGTACTTC.

The chain uses TRBV2 and TRBJ2-2; D uncertain. Germline V gene data show CDR1 as SNHLY and CDR2 as FYNNEI. There are 12 residues in the CDR3. V shed 3 bases and J shed 8 bases, with 7 bases lying between them. CDR3 amino acids: CASSDPLGELFF. The CDR3 DNA reads as TGTGCCAGCAGTGACCCTCTTGGGGAGCTGTTTTTT.

J is TRBJ2-1 and V is TRBV4-1, with 11 nucleotides matching TRBD2. V dropped 3 bases and J dropped 4; count of bases not matched to a gene: 5. Germline V CDR1 and CDR2: MGHRA, YSYEKL. The CDR3 contains 16 residues. For the CDR3, the DNA is TGCGCCAGCAGCCACGCCGGGACTAGCGGATACAATGAGCAGTTCTTC. Translated: CASSHAGTSGYNEQFF.

This clone came up once. The CDR3 spells CASSLAGGLTNEQFF. DNA of the CDR3: TGTGCCAGCAGTTTAGCGGGGGGGCTCACCAATGAGCAGTTCTTC. V usage is TRBV6-5 and J usage is TRBJ2-1, with TRBD2 matching over 11 bases. CDR1 MNHEY and CDR2 SVGAGI come from the germline V gene. Trimming removed 4 bases from V and 6 bases from J; junction bases left unmatched: 5. The CDR3 totals 15 residues.

The chain combines TRBV5-8 with TRBJ2-1; D call uncertain. Per germline, CDR1 SGHTS and CDR2 YDEGEE. The germline V and J ends were trimmed by 4 bases and 9 bases, with 8 bases remaining between them. The CDR3 is made up of 11 amino acids. The CDR3 here is CASSLTSEQFF. The CDR3 DNA reads TGTGCCAGCAGCCTGACTTCTGAGCAGTTCTTC.

The genes are TRBV6-5 and TRBJ2-5; maybe TRBD2 (5 bases). V was trimmed by 2 bases and J by 5 bases, leaving 9 bases between them. The CDR3 spans 13 residues. Germline V gene sequence: CDR1 MNHEY, CDR2 SVGAGI. The CDR3 region has the DNA TGTGCCAGCAGTTACAGAGGGTGGGAGACCCAGTACTTC. It encodes CASSYRGWETQYF.

This chain links TRBV6-6 with TRBJ1-1, with a weak D call TRBD1 (6 bases). The CDR3 has 15 residues. Trimming took off 0 bases at V and 4 bases at J, with 12 bases between the two ends. Germline V gene sequence: CDR1 MNHNY, CDR2 SVGAGI (reference sequence). CDR3 protein: CASSYSPGVGTEAFF. CDR3 bases: TGTGCCAGCAGTTACTCTCCAGGGGTGGGCACTGAAGCTTTCTTT.

V and J are TRBV5-1 and TRBJ2-1, with 7 bases fitting TRBD1. CDR3 length: 14 amino acids. CDR1 is SGHRS, CDR2 YFSETQ, per germline. The V and J ends lost 2 bases and 3 bases, in that order; junction bases with no gene match: 2. The DNA for the CDR3 is TGCGCCAGCAGCTTTGGACAGGACTACAATGAGCAGTTCTTC. It is translated as CASSFGQDYNEQFF.

The chain is built from TRBV7-9 and TRBJ1-1; 7 bases agree with TRBD1. CDR1 SEHNR and CDR2 FQNEAQ come from the germline V gene (reference sequence). The J segment lost 4 bases and the V segment lost 6 bases, leaving 8 bases of the junction unmatched. This CDR3 region has 14 residues. The CDR3 coding sequence is TGTGCCAGCAGTCCAACAGGGGTTAGCACTGAAGCTTTCTTT. As protein: CASSPTGVSTEAFF.

This clone was found once. The J gene is TRBJ2-7, the V gene TRBV5-1, with D unresolved. The CDR3 is made up of 14 amino acids. Looked up from germline, CDR1 is SGHRS and CDR2 is YFSETQ. The V gene lost 1 base and the J gene lost 2 bases, with 10 bases spanning the gap. The CDR3 spells CASSLQDLAYEQYF. The CDR3 DNA is TGCGCCAGCAGCTTGCAAGACCTAGCCTACGAGCAGTACTTC.

This clone showed up just once. The V and J genes are TRBV9 and TRBJ1-6, with 8 bases that match TRBD1. The CDR3 spans 16 residues. Germline-derived CDR1 and CDR2 are SGDLS and YYNGEE. V trimming: 3 bases; J trimming: 1 base; junction bases outside the gene matches: 3. The CDR3 reads CASSATGGSYNSPLHF. CDR3 DNA sequence: TGTGCCAGCAGCGCAACAGGGGGGTCCTATAATTCACCCCTCCACTTT.

This sequence joins TRBV7-3 and TRBJ2-2; 7 positions agree with TRBD2. Looked up from germline, CDR1 is SGHTA and CDR2 is FQGTGA. The CDR3 runs to 15 residues. Germline trimming cut 0 bases from V and 3 bases from J; bases unmatched to any gene: 1. The CDR3 DNA sequence: TGTGCCAGCAGCTTAACTAGCGGGTACACCGGGGAGCTGTTTTTT. This translates into CASSLTSGYTGELFF.

The chain has TRBV20-1 and TRBJ2-3, with a tentative D call TRBD2 (6 bases). The CDR3 consists of 11 residues. V gave up 6 bases and J gave up 9 bases, with 13 bases separating them. Germline CDR1 is DFQATT and CDR2 is SNEGSKA (reference sequence). CDR3 sequence reads: CSASFGSTQYF. CDR3 nucleotides: TGCAGTGCCTCCTTCGGGAGCACGCAGTATTTT.

The chain carries TRBV19 and TRBJ1-2; a weak D match, TRBD1 (6 bases). This CDR3 has 14 residues. The V end was cut by 2 bases, the J end by 6 bases, with 13 bases between. Germline loops: CDR1 LNHDA, CDR2 SQIVND (reference sequence). The CDR3 DNA reads TGTGCCAGTAGTATAAGGTCAGGGGCGGATGGCTACACCTTC. Its protein product is CASSIRSGADGYTF.

The J gene is TRBJ2-5, the V gene TRBV6-5; 9 bases map to TRBD1. J was trimmed by 1 base and V by 0 bases; bases with no gene match: 3. This CDR3 has 16 amino acids. Germline loops: CDR1 MNHEY, CDR2 SVGAGI. Here the CDR3 DNA reads TGTGCCAGCAGTTACTCCCCGACAGGGGGCCAAGAGACCCAGTACTTC. The encoded protein is CASSYSPTGGQETQYF.

The chain employs TRBV28 and TRBJ1-1; D uncertain. Germline V gene lookup returns CDR1 MDHEN and CDR2 SYDVKM. The CDR3 covers 15 residues. Between the trimmed V and J ends, which lost 7 bases and 1 base, there was a span of 16 bases. The CDR3 DNA reads as TGTGCCAGCATCCCTTTGGTCCGGGAGAACACTGAAGCTTTCTTT. Translating it yields CASIPLVRENTEAFF.

The chain couples TRBV7-9 to TRBJ1-2; 7 nucleotides agree with TRBD1. The CDR3 consists of 15 residues. The J segment lost 5 bases and the V segment lost 5 bases, leaving 11 bases of the junction unmatched. Germline V gene lookup returns CDR1 SEHNR and CDR2 FQNEAQ (reference sequence). The CDR3 spells CASSIMTGKPYGYTF. CDR3 DNA sequence: TGTGCCAGCAGCATTATGACAGGGAAACCGTATGGCTACACCTTC.

This chain links TRBV7-9 with TRBJ2-1; possibly TRBD2 for D (6 bases). CDR1 and CDR2 (germline): SEHNR, FQNEAQ (reference sequence). Trimming removed 5 bases from V and 6 bases from J, with 14 bases in between. The CDR3 sequence is 14 residues long. CDR3 sequence: CASSRRGLGNEQFF. The CDR3 DNA is TGTGCCAGCAGCAGGAGGGGTTTAGGCAATGAGCAGTTCTTC.

This chain links TRBV2 with TRBJ1-1; TRBD1 matches at 7 bases. The CDR3 has 15 amino acids. CDR1 and CDR2 from the germline V gene are SNHLY and FYNNEI. V dropped 6 bases and J dropped 11; count of bases not matched to a gene: 18. DNA of the CDR3: TGTGCCAGCAGGGGCATCCAAGACAGGGAGAAGTGGGCTTTCTTT. Translation gives CASRGIQDREKWAFF.

This chain joins TRBV7-8 and TRBJ2-1; D is undetermined. Germline V gene lookup returns CDR1 SGHVS and CDR2 FQNEAQ. This CDR3 has 13 amino acids. CDR3 residues: CASAGSSYNEQFF. CDR3 bases: TGTGCGAGCGCAGGTAGCTCCTACAATGAGCAGTTCTTC.

The chain employs TRBV6-4 and TRBJ2-5; perhaps TRBD1 as D (5 bases). V was shortened by 4 bases and J by 4 bases, with 10 bases between the two germline ends. The germline V gene encodes CDR1 MRHNA and CDR2 SNTAGT. The length of the CDR3 is 13 residues. The CDR3 sequence is CASSAQVGETQYF. CDR3 nucleotide sequence: TGTGCCAGCAGTGCACAGGTAGGAGAGACCCAGTACTTC.

The V call is TRBV12-5, the J call TRBJ1-1; no reliable D call. CDR3 length: 14 amino acids. V was shortened by 2 bases and J by 4 bases, with 11 bases between the two germline ends. Looked up from germline, CDR1 is LGHNT and CDR2 is FRNRAP. The CDR3 reads CASGLSSRGTEAFF. In DNA form, the CDR3 reads TGTGCTAGTGGTTTGTCCAGCCGCGGCACTGAAGCTTTCTTT.

This sequence joins TRBV28 and TRBJ1-4, with D perhaps matching TRBD1 (6 bases). From germline, CDR1 is MDHEN and CDR2 SYDVKM. V was trimmed by 5 bases and J by 7 bases, leaving 14 bases between them. The CDR3 sequence is 14 residues long. The CDR3 here is CASSEGGSSEKLFF. CDR3 sequence (DNA): TGTGCCAGCAGTGAGGGGGGGAGTAGTGAAAAACTGTTTTTT.

The chain is built from TRBV5-1 and TRBJ1-4; D perhaps matches TRBD1 (6 bases). Germline values: CDR1 SGHRS, CDR2 YFSETQ. The V and J ends lost 4 bases and 8 bases respectively, with 21 bases between them. The CDR3 contains 16 residues. The chain's CDR3 is CASSVTGSATGEKLFF. The CDR3 DNA sequence: TGCGCCAGCAGCGTAACAGGGTCGGCAACCGGGGAAAAACTGTTTTTT.

V and J are TRBV7-9 and TRBJ2-5; TRBD1 is a possible D gene (6 bases). Germline V CDR1 and CDR2: SEHNR, FQNEAQ (reference sequence). This CDR3 region has 13 residues. Trimming pared 2 bases from V and 5 bases from J, leaving 9 bases between. CDR3 nucleotides: TGTGCCAGCAGCTTAAAGGGGGACGAGACCCAGTACTTC. It is translated as CASSLKGDETQYF. Full variable domain (rest looked up from reference TRBV7-9 and TRBJ2-5): DTGVSQNPRHKITKRGQNVTFRCDPISEHNRLYWYRQTLGQGPEFLTYFQNEAQLEKSRLLSDRFSAERPKGSFSTLEIQRTEQGDSAMYLCASSLKGDETQYFGPGTRLLVL.

This rearrangement joins TRBV6-5 to TRBJ2-7; D is unclear. Trimming left V 10 bases short and J 2 bases short, with 12 bases between. The CDR3 is 12 amino acids. CDR1 and CDR2 (germline): MNHEY, SVGAGI. The DNA of the CDR3 is TGTGCCACCCTGACTCACCCCTACGAGCAGTACTTC. Its translation is CATLTHPYEQYF.

V gene TRBV29-1 combines with J gene TRBJ1-1, with D tentatively TRBD1 (5 bases). The CDR3 runs 12 residues. V shed 7 bases and J shed 4 bases, with 13 bases lying between them. Germline V gene sequence: CDR1 SQVTM, CDR2 ANQGSEA. The CDR3 nucleotides are TGCAGCGGGAAAAGGGGATGCACTGAAGCTTTCTTT. It specifies CSGKRGCTEAFF. The whole variable domain, remainder taken from reference TRBV29-1 and TRBJ1-1, is SAVISQKPSRDICQRGTSLTIQCQVDSQVTMMFWYRQQPGQSLTLIATANQGSEATYESGFVIDKFPISRPNLTFSTLTVSNMSPEDSSIYLCSGKRGCTEAFFGQGTRLTVV.